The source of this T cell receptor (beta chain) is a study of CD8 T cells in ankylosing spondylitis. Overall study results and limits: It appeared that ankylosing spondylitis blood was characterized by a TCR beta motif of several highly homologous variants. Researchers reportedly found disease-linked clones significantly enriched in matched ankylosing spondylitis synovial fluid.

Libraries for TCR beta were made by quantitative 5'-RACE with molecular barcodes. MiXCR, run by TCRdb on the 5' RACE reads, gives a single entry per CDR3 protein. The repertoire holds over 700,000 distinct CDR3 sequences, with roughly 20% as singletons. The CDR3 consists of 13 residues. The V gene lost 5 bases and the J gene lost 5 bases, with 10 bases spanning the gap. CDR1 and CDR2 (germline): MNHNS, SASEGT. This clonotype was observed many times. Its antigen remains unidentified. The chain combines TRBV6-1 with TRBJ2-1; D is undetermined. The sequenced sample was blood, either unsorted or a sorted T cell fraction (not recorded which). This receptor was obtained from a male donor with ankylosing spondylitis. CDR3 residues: CASSRGRDNEQFF. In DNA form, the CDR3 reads TGTGCCAGCAGTAGAGGACGGGACAATGAGCAGTTCTTC.